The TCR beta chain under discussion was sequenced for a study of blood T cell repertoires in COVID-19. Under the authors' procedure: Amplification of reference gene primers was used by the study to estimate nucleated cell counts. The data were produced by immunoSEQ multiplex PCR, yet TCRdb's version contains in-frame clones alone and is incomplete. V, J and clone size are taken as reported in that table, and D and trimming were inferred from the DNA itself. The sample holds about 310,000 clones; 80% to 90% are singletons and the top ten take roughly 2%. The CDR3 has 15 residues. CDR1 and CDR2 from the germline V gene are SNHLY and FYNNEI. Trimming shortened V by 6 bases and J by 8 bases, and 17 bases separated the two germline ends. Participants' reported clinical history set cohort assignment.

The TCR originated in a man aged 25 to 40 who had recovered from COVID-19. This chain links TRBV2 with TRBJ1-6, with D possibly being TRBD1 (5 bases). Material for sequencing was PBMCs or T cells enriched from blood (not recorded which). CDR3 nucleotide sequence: TGTGCCAGCAGGGACCGCCAGGGAATTGATTCACCCCTCCACTTT. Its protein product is CASRDRQGIDSPLHF.